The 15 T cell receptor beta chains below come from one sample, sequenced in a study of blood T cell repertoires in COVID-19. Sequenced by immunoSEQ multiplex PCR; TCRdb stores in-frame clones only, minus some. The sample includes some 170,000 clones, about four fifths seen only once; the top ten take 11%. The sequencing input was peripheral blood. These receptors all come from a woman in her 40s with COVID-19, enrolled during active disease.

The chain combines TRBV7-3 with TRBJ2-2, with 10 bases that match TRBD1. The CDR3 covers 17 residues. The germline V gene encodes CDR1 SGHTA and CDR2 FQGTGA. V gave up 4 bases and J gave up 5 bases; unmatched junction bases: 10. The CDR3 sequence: CASSSSVDRGRTGELFF. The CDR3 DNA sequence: TGTGCCAGCAGCTCGTCGGTGGACAGGGGGAGGACCGGGGAGCTGTTTTTT.

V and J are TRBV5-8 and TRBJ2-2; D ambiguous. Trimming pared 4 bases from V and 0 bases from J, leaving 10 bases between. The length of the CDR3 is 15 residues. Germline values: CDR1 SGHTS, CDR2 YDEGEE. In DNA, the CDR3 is TGTGCCAGCAGCCGGTTGTTCGCGAACACCGGGGAGCTGTTTTTT. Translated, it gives CASSRLFANTGELFF.

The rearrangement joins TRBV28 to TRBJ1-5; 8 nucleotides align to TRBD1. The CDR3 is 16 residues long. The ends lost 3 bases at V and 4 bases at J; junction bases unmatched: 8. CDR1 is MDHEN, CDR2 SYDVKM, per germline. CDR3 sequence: CASSFRLTGGNQPQHF. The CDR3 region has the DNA TGTGCCAGCAGTTTTCGGCTTACAGGGGGAAATCAGCCCCAGCATTTT.

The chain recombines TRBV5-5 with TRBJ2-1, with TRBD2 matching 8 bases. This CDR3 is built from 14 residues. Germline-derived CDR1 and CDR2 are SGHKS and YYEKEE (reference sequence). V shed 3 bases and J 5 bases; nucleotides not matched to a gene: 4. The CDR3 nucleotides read TGTGCCAGCAGCTGGACTAGCAATAACAATGAGCAGTTCTTC. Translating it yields CASSWTSNNNEQFF.

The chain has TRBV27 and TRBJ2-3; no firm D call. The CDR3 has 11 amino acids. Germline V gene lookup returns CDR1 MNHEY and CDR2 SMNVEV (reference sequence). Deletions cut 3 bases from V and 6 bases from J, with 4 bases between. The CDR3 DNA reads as TGTGCCAGCAGTTTTGGCGATACGCAGTATTTT. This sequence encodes CASSFGDTQYF.

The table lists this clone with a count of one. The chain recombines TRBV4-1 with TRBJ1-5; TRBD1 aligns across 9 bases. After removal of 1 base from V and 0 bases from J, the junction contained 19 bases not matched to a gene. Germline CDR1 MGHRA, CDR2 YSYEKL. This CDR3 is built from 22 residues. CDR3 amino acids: CASSQASSGDRERWYSNQPQHF. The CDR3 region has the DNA TGCGCCAGCAGCCAAGCTTCCTCGGGGGACAGGGAGAGGTGGTATAGCAATCAGCCCCAGCATTTT.

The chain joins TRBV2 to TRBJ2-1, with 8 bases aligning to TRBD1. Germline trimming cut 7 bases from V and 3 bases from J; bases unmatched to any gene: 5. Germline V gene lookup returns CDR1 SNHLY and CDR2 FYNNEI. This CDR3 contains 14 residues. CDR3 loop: CASTYRGIYNEQFF. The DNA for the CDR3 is TGTGCCAGCACCTACAGGGGGATCTACAATGAGCAGTTCTTC.

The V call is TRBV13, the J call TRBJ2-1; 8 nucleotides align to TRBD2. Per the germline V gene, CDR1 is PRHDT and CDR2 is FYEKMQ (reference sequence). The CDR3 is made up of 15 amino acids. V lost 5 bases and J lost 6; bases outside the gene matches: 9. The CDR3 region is CASSQLAVTINEQFF. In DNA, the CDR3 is TGTGCCAGCAGCCAACTAGCGGTAACTATCAATGAGCAGTTCTTC.

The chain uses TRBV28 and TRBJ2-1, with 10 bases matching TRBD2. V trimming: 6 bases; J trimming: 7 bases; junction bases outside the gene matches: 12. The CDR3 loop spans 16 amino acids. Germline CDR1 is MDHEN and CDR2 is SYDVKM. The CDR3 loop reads CASRPRGLAGVNEQFF. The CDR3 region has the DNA TGTGCCAGCAGACCTAGGGGGCTAGCGGGAGTTAATGAGCAGTTCTTC. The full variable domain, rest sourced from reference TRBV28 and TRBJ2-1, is DVKVTQSSRYLVKRTGEKVFLECVQDMDHENMFWYRQDPGLGLRLIYFSYDVKMKEKGDIPEGYSVSREKKERFSLILESASTNQTSMYLCASRPRGLAGVNEQFFGPGTRLTVL.

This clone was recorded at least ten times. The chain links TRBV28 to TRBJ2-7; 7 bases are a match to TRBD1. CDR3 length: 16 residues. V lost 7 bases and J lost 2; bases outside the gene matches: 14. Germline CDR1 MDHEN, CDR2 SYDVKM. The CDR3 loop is CASNSLDRVNPYEQYF. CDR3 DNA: TGTGCCAGCAACAGCCTTGACAGGGTAAATCCCTACGAGCAGTACTTC.

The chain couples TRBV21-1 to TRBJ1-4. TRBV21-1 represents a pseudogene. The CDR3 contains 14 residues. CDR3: CASSKIRLSEKLFF. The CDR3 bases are TGTGCCAGCAGCAAAATCCGACTATCTGAAAAACTGTTTTTT.

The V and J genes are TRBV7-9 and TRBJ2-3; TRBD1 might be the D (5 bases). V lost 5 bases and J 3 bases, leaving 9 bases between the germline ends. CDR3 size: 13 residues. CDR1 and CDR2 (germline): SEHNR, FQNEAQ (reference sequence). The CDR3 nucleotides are TGTGCCAGCAGCGGCACAGGTACAGATACGCAGTATTTT. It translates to CASSGTGTDTQYF. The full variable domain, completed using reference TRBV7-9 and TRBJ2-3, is DTGVSQNPRHKITKRGQNVTFRCDPISEHNRLYWYRQTLGQGPEFLTYFQNEAQLEKSRLLSDRFSAERPKGSFSTLEIQRTEQGDSAMYLCASSGTGTDTQYFGPGTRLTVL.

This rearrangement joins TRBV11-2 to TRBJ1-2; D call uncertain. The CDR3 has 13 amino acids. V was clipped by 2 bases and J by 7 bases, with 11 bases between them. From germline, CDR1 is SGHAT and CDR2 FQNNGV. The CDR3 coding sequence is TGTGCCAGCAGCTTAATAGAGAGCACTGGCTACACCTTC. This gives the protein CASSLIESTGYTF. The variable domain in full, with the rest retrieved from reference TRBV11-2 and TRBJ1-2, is EAGVAQSPRYKIIEKRQSVAFWCNPISGHATLYWYQQILGQGPKLLIQFQNNGVVDDSQLPKDRFSAERLKGVDSTLKIQPAKLEDSAVYLCASSLIESTGYTFGSGTRLTVV.

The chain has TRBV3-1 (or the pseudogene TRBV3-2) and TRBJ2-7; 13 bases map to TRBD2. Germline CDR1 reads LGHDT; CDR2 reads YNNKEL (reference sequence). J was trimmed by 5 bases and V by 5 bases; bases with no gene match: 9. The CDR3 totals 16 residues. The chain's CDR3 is CASSAAGTSGNHEQYF. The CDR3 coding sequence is TGTGCCAGCAGCGCAGCCGGGACTAGCGGGAACCACGAGCAGTACTTC.

In nucleotides, the CDR3 is TGTGCCAGCAGCTTAACCGGCGACAGTTCCTATGGCTACACCTTC. As protein: CASSLTGDSSYGYTF. The chain has TRBV7-9 and TRBJ1-2; perhaps TRBD1 as D (5 bases). Trimming took off 2 bases at V and 4 bases at J, with 14 bases between the two ends. The germline CDR1 and CDR2 sequences are SEHNR and FQNEAQ (reference sequence). The CDR3 consists of 15 residues.